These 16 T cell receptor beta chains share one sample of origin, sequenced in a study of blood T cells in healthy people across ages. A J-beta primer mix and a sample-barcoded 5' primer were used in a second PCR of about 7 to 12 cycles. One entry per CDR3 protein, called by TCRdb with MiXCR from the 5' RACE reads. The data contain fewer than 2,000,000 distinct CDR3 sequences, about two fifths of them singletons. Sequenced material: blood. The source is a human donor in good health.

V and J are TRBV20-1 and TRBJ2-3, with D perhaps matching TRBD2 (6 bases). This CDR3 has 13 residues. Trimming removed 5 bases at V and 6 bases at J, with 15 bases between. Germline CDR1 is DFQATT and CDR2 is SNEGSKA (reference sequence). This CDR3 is CSAGGRFGDTQYF. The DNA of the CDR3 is TGCAGTGCTGGGGGGAGGTTCGGCGATACGCAGTATTTT.

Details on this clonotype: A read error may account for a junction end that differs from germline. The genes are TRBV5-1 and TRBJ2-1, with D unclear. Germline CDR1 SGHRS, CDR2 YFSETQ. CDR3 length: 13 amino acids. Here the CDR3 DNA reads TGCGCCGGCAGCTTGGAAGGTCACAATGAGCAGTTCTTC. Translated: CAGSLEGHNEQFF.

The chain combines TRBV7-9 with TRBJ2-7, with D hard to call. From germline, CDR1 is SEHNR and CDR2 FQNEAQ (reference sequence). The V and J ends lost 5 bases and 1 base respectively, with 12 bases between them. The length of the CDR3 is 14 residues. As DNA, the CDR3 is TGTGCCAGCAGCCCAGTAGGGTTTTCCTACGAGCAGTACTTC. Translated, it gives CASSPVGFSYEQYF.

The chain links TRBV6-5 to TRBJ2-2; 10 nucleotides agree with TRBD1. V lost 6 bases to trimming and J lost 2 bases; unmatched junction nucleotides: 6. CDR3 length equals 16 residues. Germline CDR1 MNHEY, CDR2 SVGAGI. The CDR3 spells CASSLGQGGNTGELFF. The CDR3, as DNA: TGTGCCAGCAGCCTAGGACAGGGGGGAAACACCGGGGAGCTGTTTTTT.

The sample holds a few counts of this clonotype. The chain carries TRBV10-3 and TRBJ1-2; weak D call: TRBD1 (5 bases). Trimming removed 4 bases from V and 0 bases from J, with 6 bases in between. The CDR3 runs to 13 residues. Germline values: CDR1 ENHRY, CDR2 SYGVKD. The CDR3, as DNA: TGTGCCATCAGTGGGGGGGCTAACTATGGCTACACCTTC. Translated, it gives CAISGGANYGYTF.

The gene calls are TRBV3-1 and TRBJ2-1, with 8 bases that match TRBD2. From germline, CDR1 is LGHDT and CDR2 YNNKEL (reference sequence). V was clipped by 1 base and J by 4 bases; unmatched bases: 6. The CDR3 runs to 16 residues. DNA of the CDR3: TGTGCCAGCAGCCAAGGAGCAGCGGGGGTTTACAATGAGCAGTTCTTC. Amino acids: CASSQGAAGVYNEQFF.

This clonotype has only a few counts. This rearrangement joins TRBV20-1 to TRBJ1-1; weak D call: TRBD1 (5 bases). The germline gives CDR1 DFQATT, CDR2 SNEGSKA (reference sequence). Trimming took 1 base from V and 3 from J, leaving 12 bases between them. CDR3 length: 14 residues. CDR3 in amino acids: CSARVGGVDTEAFF. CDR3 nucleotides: TGCAGTGCTAGAGTGGGAGGGGTGGACACTGAAGCTTTCTTT.

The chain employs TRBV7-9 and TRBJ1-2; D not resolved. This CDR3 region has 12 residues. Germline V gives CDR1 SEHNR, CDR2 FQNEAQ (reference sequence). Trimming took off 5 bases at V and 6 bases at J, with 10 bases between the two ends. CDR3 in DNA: TGTGCCAGCAGCCCAGAGGACGATGGCTACACCTTC. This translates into CASSPEDDGYTF.

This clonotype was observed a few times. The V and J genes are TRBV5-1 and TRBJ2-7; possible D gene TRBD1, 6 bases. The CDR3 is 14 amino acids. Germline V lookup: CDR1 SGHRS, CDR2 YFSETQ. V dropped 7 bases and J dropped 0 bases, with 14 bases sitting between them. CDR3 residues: CASRTGTSSYEQYF. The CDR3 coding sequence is TGCGCCAGCCGAACAGGGACAAGCTCCTACGAGCAGTACTTC.

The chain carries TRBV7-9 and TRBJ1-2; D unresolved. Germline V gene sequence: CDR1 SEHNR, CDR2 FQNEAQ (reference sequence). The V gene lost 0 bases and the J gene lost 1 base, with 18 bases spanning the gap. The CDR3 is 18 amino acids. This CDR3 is CASSLAMSGLSHNYGYTF. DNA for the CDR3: TGTGCCAGCAGCTTAGCAATGTCCGGGCTGAGTCATAACTATGGCTACACCTTC.

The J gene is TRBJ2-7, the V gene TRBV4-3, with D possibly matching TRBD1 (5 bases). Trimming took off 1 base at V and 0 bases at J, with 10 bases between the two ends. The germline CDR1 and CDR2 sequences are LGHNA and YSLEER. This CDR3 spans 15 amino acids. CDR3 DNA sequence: TGCGCCAGCAGCCAAGTAGCAGGGCACTCCTACGAGCAGTACTTC. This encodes CASSQVAGHSYEQYF.

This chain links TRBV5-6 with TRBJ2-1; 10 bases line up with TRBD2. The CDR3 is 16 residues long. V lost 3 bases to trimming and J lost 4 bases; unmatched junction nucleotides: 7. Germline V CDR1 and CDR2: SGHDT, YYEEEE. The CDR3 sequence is CASSWRTSGDYNEQFF. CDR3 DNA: TGTGCCAGCAGCTGGCGGACTAGCGGTGATTACAATGAGCAGTTCTTC.

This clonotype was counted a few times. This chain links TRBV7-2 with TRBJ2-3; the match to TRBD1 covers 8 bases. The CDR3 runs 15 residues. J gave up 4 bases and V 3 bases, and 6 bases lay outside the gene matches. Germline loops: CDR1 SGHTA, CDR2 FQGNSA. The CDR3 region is CASSLIAQGADTQYF. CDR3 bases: TGTGCCAGCAGCTTGATCGCACAGGGGGCAGATACGCAGTATTTT.

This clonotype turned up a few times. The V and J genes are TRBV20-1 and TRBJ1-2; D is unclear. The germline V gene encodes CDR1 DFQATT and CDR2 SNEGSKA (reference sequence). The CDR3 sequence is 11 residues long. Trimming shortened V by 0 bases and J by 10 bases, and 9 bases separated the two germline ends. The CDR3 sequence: CSARDPSSYTF. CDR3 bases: TGCAGTGCTAGAGATCCATCTTCCTACACCTTC.

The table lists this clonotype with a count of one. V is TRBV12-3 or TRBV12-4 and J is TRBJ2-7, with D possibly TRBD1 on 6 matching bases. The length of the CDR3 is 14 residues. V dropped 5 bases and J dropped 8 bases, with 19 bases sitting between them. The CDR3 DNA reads TGTGCCAGCAGTCCAGAAGACAGGAGCGACAAGCAGTACTTC. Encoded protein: CASSPEDRSDKQYF.

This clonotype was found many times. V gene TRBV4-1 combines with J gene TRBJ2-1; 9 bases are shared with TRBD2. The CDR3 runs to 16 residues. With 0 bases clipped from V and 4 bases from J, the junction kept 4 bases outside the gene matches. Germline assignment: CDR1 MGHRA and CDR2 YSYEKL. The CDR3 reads CASSQDGGGAYNEQFF. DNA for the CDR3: TGCGCCAGCAGCCAAGATGGCGGGGGGGCGTACAATGAGCAGTTCTTC.